The present TCR beta chain was sequenced within a study of OX40 agonist ivuxolimab in advanced cancers. Looking at the study overall: Every 2 weeks, patients received ivuxolimab intravenously, dosed at 0.01 to 10 mg/kg. Males comprised around four fifths of the group, whose mean age was roughly 64 years (range roughly 20 to 85).

About this clone: What it recognizes is unknown.

Study-wide results and limits: At 0.1 to 3.0 mg/kg and by week 6, clonal expansion occurred in CD4+ and CD8+ blood T cells.

A history of autoimmune disease or systemic immunosuppression excluded patients. TCRdb's copy holds only in-frame clones and misses some; the assay was immunoSEQ multiplex PCR. This sample has about 55,000 clones, with 80% found just once. Looked up from germline, CDR1 is SGHRS and CDR2 is YFSETQ. The CDR3 covers 15 residues. Germline trimming cut 4 bases from V and 7 bases from J; bases unmatched to any gene: 5. The input for sequencing was CD4+ or CD8+ T cells sorted from blood, taken in a trial of the OX40 agonist ivuxolimab. This sequence originates from an adult with an advanced solid tumor such as melanoma, head and neck, liver or kidney cancer. This chain connects TRBV5-1 to TRBJ2-2; 12 bases are shared with TRBD1. CDR3 bases: TGCGCCAGCAGCCCGGGACAGGGGGCTGGCGGGGAGCTGTTTTTT. Encoded protein: CASSPGQGAGGELFF.